Each of the 29 T cell receptor beta chains below was sequenced from the same sample in a study of cytotoxic CD8 clonotypes in ibrutinib-treated CLL. TCRdb keeps only in-frame clones here, not all; method: immunoSEQ multiplex PCR. This table holds 200,000 to 250,000 clones, 75% to 80% found once. The source was PBMCs, collected after 12 months of ibrutinib treatment. The receptor source for this set is a human donor with chronic lymphocytic leukemia.

The chain joins TRBV7-9 to TRBJ1-5; a possible D gene is TRBD1 (5 bases). The CDR3 has 14 amino acids. The ends were cut back, 3 bases at V and 4 bases at J, with 10 bases in the middle. The germline gives CDR1 SEHNR, CDR2 FQNEAQ (reference sequence). As DNA, the CDR3 is TGTGCCAGCAGCTTCTCCGGGGGGAATCAGCCCCAGCATTTT. Translated: CASSFSGGNQPQHF. The variable domain in full, with the rest retrieved from reference TRBV7-9 and TRBJ1-5, is DTGVSQNPRHKITKRGQNVTFRCDPISEHNRLYWYRQTLGQGPEFLTYFQNEAQLEKSRLLSDRFSAERPKGSFSTLEIQRTEQGDSAMYLCASSFSGGNQPQHFGDGTRLSIL.

The chain has TRBV5-4 and TRBJ2-7; D perhaps matches TRBD2 (6 bases). The CDR3 covers 15 residues. V was cut by 4 bases and J by 3 bases, with 17 bases left in between. Looked up from germline, CDR1 is SGHNT and CDR2 is YYREEE (reference sequence). The CDR3 DNA sequence: TGTGCCAGCAGCCCCCGAAACGGGGGAGGCTACGAGCAGTACTTC. Its translation: CASSPRNGGGYEQYF.

V is TRBV7-3 and J is TRBJ2-7; D is unclear. The CDR3 is made up of 12 amino acids. V was cut by 0 bases and J by 6 bases, with 6 bases left in between. Germline CDR1 reads SGHTA; CDR2 reads FQGTGA. Here the CDR3 DNA reads TGTGCCAGCAGCTTAACCACCTCCGAGCAGTACTTC. Amino acid sequence: CASSLTTSEQYF. Variable domain in full (rest from reference TRBV7-3 and TRBJ2-7): GAGVSQTPSNKVTEKGKYVELRCDPISGHTALYWYRQSLGQGPEFLIYFQGTGAADDSGLPNDRFFAVRPEGSVSTLKIQRTERGDSAVYLCASSLTTSEQYFGPGTRLTVT.

This sequence joins TRBV25-1 and TRBJ2-1; D is unresolved. V dropped 2 bases and J dropped 2 bases, with 19 bases sitting between them. The CDR3 runs to 18 residues. Germline V CDR1 and CDR2: MGHDK, SYGVNS. CDR3 amino acids: CASSEVSTLTPTYNEQFF. The CDR3 DNA is TGTGCCAGCAGTGAAGTTTCTACTCTAACCCCCACCTACAATGAGCAGTTCTTC.

This clone came up once. The J gene is TRBJ1-4, the V gene TRBV6-5; D not certain. Between the trimmed V and J ends, which lost 6 bases and 5 bases, there was a span of 16 bases. The length of the CDR3 is 15 residues. Germline values: CDR1 MNHEY, CDR2 SVGAGI. The CDR3 loop reads CASRRVAVRNEKLFF. The DNA for the CDR3 is TGTGCCAGCAGACGGGTGGCAGTGAGGAATGAAAAACTGTTTTTT.

CDR3 coding DNA: TGTGCCAGCAGATCTGGAGGGGGCAGAAGTGAAGAGACCCAGTACTTC. Amino acids: CASRSGGGRSEETQYF. The V call is TRBV5-4, the J call TRBJ2-5; D is perhaps TRBD1 (7 bases). The germline V and J ends were trimmed by 5 bases and 3 bases, with 20 bases remaining between them. Looked up from germline, CDR1 is SGHNT and CDR2 is YYREEE (reference sequence). This CDR3 has 16 residues.

This chain connects TRBV15 to TRBJ2-3; D is unclear. Deletions cut 0 bases from V and 4 bases from J, with 8 bases between. Germline loops: CDR1 LNHNV, CDR2 YYDKDF (reference sequence). This CDR3 has 14 amino acids. This chain's CDR3 is CATSRDLSPDTQYF. Here the CDR3 DNA reads TGTGCCACCAGCAGAGATCTGTCCCCAGATACGCAGTATTTT.

The chain employs TRBV6-6 and TRBJ1-5; TRBD1 might be the D (6 bases). CDR3 length: 15 amino acids. V lost 1 base and J lost 4, with 11 bases in between. The germline CDR1 and CDR2 sequences are MNHNY and SVGAGI (reference sequence). DNA for the CDR3: TGTGCCAGCAGTTACTGGACAGCTTCTAATCAGCCCCAGCATTTT. This sequence encodes CASSYWTASNQPQHF.

This clone came up a few times. The chain joins TRBV27 to TRBJ2-6, with D unresolved. The ends were cut back, 2 bases at V and 9 bases at J, with 8 bases in the middle. There are 13 residues in the CDR3. The germline V gene has CDR1 MNHEY and CDR2 SMNVEV (reference sequence). The CDR3 here is CASSLGSVNVLTF. As DNA, the CDR3 is TGTGCCAGCAGTTTAGGGTCGGTCAACGTCCTGACTTTC.

The chain employs TRBV9 and TRBJ1-3; D is perhaps TRBD1 (5 bases). Germline V lookup: CDR1 SGDLS, CDR2 YYNGEE. V was shortened by 3 bases and J by 4 bases, with 8 bases between the two germline ends. The CDR3 runs 13 residues. For the CDR3, the DNA is TGTGCCAGCAGCGGGGACGTCGGAAACACCATATATTTT. It encodes CASSGDVGNTIYF.

This chain links TRBV9 with TRBJ2-2; D possibly corresponds to TRBD2 (5 bases). The CDR3 loop spans 13 amino acids. Trimming left V 3 bases short and J 5 bases short, with 8 bases between. CDR1 and CDR2 (germline): SGDLS, YYNGEE. The CDR3 sequence: CASSESGTGELFF. The CDR3 bases are TGTGCCAGCAGCGAATCGGGGACCGGGGAGCTGTTTTTT.

Concerning this clone itself: This specimen includes other DNA sequences encoding the same CDR3. The J gene is TRBJ1-3, the V gene TRBV19, with D hard to call. In germline, CDR1 is LNHDA, CDR2 SQIVND (reference sequence). This CDR3 has 11 residues. Trimming took 8 bases from V and 1 from J, leaving 3 bases between them. The CDR3 sequence is CASRSGNTIYF. CDR3 bases: TGTGCCAGTCGTTCTGGAAACACCATATATTTT.

J is TRBJ2-1 and V is TRBV6-5, with TRBD2 as a possible D gene (6 bases). CDR3 length equals 13 residues. Germline CDR1 is MNHEY and CDR2 is SVGAGI. Between the trimmed V and J ends, which lost 5 bases and 6 bases, there was a span of 11 bases. Here the CDR3 DNA reads TGTGCCAGCAGTACGGGGAGGCCCAATGAGCAGTTCTTC. Its translation: CASSTGRPNEQFF.

The chain combines TRBV27 with TRBJ2-3; D not certain. Trimming shortened V by 0 bases and J by 6 bases, and 7 bases separated the two germline ends. Germline V gene data show CDR1 as MNHEY and CDR2 as SMNVEV (reference sequence). The CDR3 is 13 residues long. The CDR3 DNA reads as TGTGCCAGCAGTTTATCAATTGCGGATACGCAGTATTTT. Its translation is CASSLSIADTQYF.

This clone was counted a single time. V usage is TRBV5-1 and J usage is TRBJ1-2; 9 positions match TRBD1. Germline loops: CDR1 SGHRS, CDR2 YFSETQ. The V gene end was trimmed by 0 bases and the J gene end by 4 bases; junction bases not matched to a gene: 7. This CDR3 spans 16 amino acids. DNA for the CDR3: TGCGCCAGCAGCTTGGGACAGGGGGTCCCAGCCTATGGCTACACCTTC. Protein sequence: CASSLGQGVPAYGYTF.

This clone came up once. J is TRBJ1-4 and V is TRBV18; D is unresolved. Germline V lookup: CDR1 KGHSH, CDR2 LQKENI. V gave up 2 bases and J gave up 6 bases, with 7 bases separating them. CDR3 length: 13 amino acids. CDR3 bases: TGTGCCAGCTCACCAGTCACGGATGAAAAACTGTTTTTT. This translates into CASSPVTDEKLFF.

This chain uses TRBV11-3 with TRBJ2-7; D may be TRBD2 (5 bases). Deletions cut 4 bases from V and 0 bases from J, with 7 bases between. Looked up from germline, CDR1 is SGHNT and CDR2 is YENEEA. CDR3 size: 13 residues. The CDR3 DNA reads TGTGCCAGCAGCTCACTAGACTCCTACGAGCAGTACTTC. The encoded protein is CASSSLDSYEQYF.

The chain uses TRBV6-6 and TRBJ1-5; D remains ambiguous. This CDR3 contains 14 residues. Germline assignment: CDR1 MNHNY and CDR2 SVGAGI (reference sequence). Trimming took off 2 bases at V and 7 bases at J, with 12 bases between the two ends. The CDR3 region has the DNA TGTGCCAGCAGTTACAACGTAGTCTCCCAGCCCCAGCATTTT. Translating it yields CASSYNVVSQPQHF.

The chain uses TRBV11-2 and TRBJ2-7; 10 bases line up with TRBD2. From germline, CDR1 is SGHAT and CDR2 FQNNGV. The CDR3 is 15 amino acids. V dropped 3 bases and J dropped 9; count of bases not matched to a gene: 11. The DNA for the CDR3 is TGTGCCAGCAGCTTCACTAGCGGGGTAGACAACGGGCAGTACTTC. Encoded protein: CASSFTSGVDNGQYF.

V usage is TRBV11-2 and J usage is TRBJ2-2, with a weak D call TRBD2 (6 bases). Germline V lookup: CDR1 SGHAT, CDR2 FQNNGV. This CDR3 contains 16 residues. The germline V and J ends were trimmed by 2 bases and 2 bases, with 12 bases remaining between them. CDR3 DNA: TGTGCCAGCAGCTTAAGGAGGGGTGGAAACACCGGGGAGCTGTTTTTT. It translates to CASSLRRGGNTGELFF.

The chain combines TRBV2 with TRBJ1-2, with a possible D match to TRBD1 (5 bases). Trimming cost V 1 base and J 8 bases, with 11 bases left between them. CDR1 and CDR2 from the germline V gene are SNHLY and FYNNEI. CDR3 size: 13 residues. CDR3 sequence (DNA): TGTGCCAGCAGTGAAGACAGGCTACTGGGCTACACCTTC. It is translated as CASSEDRLLGYTF.

The chain carries TRBV2 and TRBJ1-2; D gene unclear. Germline CDR1 is SNHLY and CDR2 is FYNNEI. Trimming took off 1 base at V and 8 bases at J, with 14 bases between the two ends. The CDR3 has 14 residues. For the CDR3, the DNA is TGTGCCAGCAGTGAAGGTATAGTCGCCGGGGGCTACACCTTC. It encodes CASSEGIVAGGYTF.

The chain links TRBV13 to TRBJ2-3, with D perhaps matching TRBD1 (5 bases). This CDR3 region has 15 residues. Germline CDR1 is PRHDT and CDR2 is FYEKMQ (reference sequence). V lost 5 bases and J lost 0, with 12 bases in between. DNA of the CDR3: TGTGCCAGCAGCCAACAGGCTTCTAGCACAGATACGCAGTATTTT. It translates to CASSQQASSTDTQYF.

The CDR3 loop is CASQILKGYTF. CDR3 sequence (DNA): TGTGCCAGTCAGATCCTTAAGGGCTACACCTTC. J is TRBJ1-2 and V is TRBV2; D unclear. Germline V gene lookup returns CDR1 SNHLY and CDR2 FYNNEI. Deletions cut 9 bases from V and 8 bases from J, with 13 bases between. This CDR3 is 11 amino acids long.

The chain is built from TRBV28 and TRBJ1-2; a possible D gene is TRBD1 (5 bases). V was cut by 5 bases and J by 2 bases, with 24 bases left in between. Germline assignment: CDR1 MDHEN and CDR2 SYDVKM. The CDR3 loop spans 18 amino acids. CDR3 sequence: CASSPYATLGRENYGYTF. CDR3 nucleotide sequence: TGTGCCAGCAGTCCTTATGCCACCCTGGGCAGGGAAAACTATGGCTACACCTTC.

A single count supports this clone. V and J are TRBV5-1 and TRBJ2-1, with D hard to call. The CDR3 length is 15 residues. Germline loops: CDR1 SGHRS, CDR2 YFSETQ. V gave up 3 bases and J gave up 0 bases, with 10 bases separating them. CDR3 sequence: CASSYEPSSYNEQFF. In DNA form, the CDR3 reads TGCGCCAGCAGCTACGAACCGAGCTCCTACAATGAGCAGTTCTTC.

The V gene is TRBV5-4, the J gene TRBJ2-4; possible D gene TRBD2, 6 bases. Germline V gene lookup returns CDR1 SGHNT and CDR2 YYREEE (reference sequence). With 4 bases removed from V and 6 bases from J, the gap between germline ends came to 17 bases. The length of the CDR3 is 15 residues. Here the CDR3 reads CASSAPREYPNIQYF. Here the CDR3 DNA reads TGTGCCAGCAGCGCACCTCGGGAGTACCCAAACATTCAGTACTTC. The full variable domain, in which reference TRBV5-4 and TRBJ2-4 provide the parts outside the CDR3, is ETGVTQSPTHLIKTRGQQVTLRCSSQSGHNTVSWYQQALGQGPQFIFQYYREEENGRGNFPPRFSGLQFPNYSSELNVNALELDDSALYLCASSAPREYPNIQYFGAGTRLSVL.

The rearrangement uses TRBV28 and TRBJ2-7, with 7 bases matching TRBD1. This CDR3 region has 12 residues. Germline values: CDR1 MDHEN, CDR2 SYDVKM. V shed 2 bases, J shed 6 bases, and the junction held 1 base outside the gene matches. CDR3 residues: CASSLGTVEQYF. For the CDR3, the DNA is TGTGCCAGCAGTTTAGGGACAGTCGAGCAGTACTTC.

The J gene is TRBJ1-5, the V gene TRBV4-1; 9 bases fit TRBD1. Germline CDR1 and CDR2: MGHRA and YSYEKL. V lost 6 bases and J lost 7; bases outside the gene matches: 7. The CDR3 has 14 amino acids. As DNA, the CDR3 is TGCGCCAGCAGACAGACAGGGGGTAAGCAGCCCCAGCATTTT. It codes for CASRQTGGKQPQHF.